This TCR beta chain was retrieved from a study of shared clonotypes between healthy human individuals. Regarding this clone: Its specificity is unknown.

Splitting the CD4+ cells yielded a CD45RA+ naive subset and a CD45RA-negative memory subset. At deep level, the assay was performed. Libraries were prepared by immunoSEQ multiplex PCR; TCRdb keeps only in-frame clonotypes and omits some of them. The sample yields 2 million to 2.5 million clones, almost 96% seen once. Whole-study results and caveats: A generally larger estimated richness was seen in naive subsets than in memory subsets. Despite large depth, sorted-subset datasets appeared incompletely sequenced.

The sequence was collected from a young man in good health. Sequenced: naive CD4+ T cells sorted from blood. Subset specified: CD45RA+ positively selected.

CDR3 DNA sequence: TGCGCCAGCAGATTAGGGACTAGCGGGACGACAGATACGCAGTATTTT. It codes for CASRLGTSGTTDTQYF. This rearrangement joins TRBV5-1 to TRBJ2-3; 13 bases agree with TRBD2. In germline, CDR1 is SGHRS, CDR2 YFSETQ. After removal of 5 bases from V and 3 bases from J, the junction contained 6 bases not matched to a gene. The CDR3 spans 16 residues.